This TCR beta chain emerged from a study of blood T cell repertoires in COVID-19. Study in general: Spain, Italy and the United States supplied samples that represented acute and convalescent COVID-19. T cells, B-cell-depleted T cells, or PBMCs provided the cDNA or gDNA that served as material.

Original analysis: Amplification from reference gene primers served as the basis for estimated nucleated cell counts. Measured with immunoSEQ multiplex PCR; TCRdb has only the in-frame clones, and not every one. The V and J calls and clone size come from that table; D and trimming were worked out from the DNA. Of 70,000 to 85,000 clones in the sample, about four fifths were seen once. The CDR3 extends over 14 amino acids. Germline V gene sequence: CDR1 LGHDT, CDR2 YNNKEL (reference sequence). J lost 2 bases, V lost 7 bases, and 7 bases had no gene match. The TCR originated in a human donor in a cohort sampled during active COVID-19. Sequenced input: peripheral blood. V and J are TRBV3-1 (or the pseudogene TRBV3-2) and TRBJ2-5; 7 nucleotides line up with TRBD2. The CDR3: CASTLGGVQETQYF. The DNA for the CDR3 is TGTGCCAGCACCTTGGGGGGGGTTCAAGAGACCCAGTACTTC.